One T cell receptor (beta chain) is described in this entry. Its specific antigen is unknown. Base qualities are not provided; no much larger clone lies one nucleotide away. Receptors were amplified or captured by the immunoSEQ multiplex PCR assay. For the multiplex PCR, a mixture combining 60 forward primers for TCR Vbeta segments and 13 reverse primers for TCR Jbeta segments was used. The CDR3 region of rearranged TCR beta genes was amplified from genomic DNA by a multiplex PCR assay. The Illumina HiSeq System was used to sequence the amplified TCR beta libraries as 87-base-pair reads. On the authors' methods: A later analysis counted approximately 84 million unique TCR beta chains across the 690 or so repertoires, and around 12 million of these chains were shared by at least two donors. To remove PCR and sequencing errors, raw reads were error-corrected and collapsed into unique sequences using a nearest-neighbor algorithm that merged closely related sequences. CDR3 sequences were aligned to IMGT reference sequences to assign V, D and J gene segments. Each retained sequence needed at least a six-nucleotide match to both a V gene segment and a J gene segment. A rearrangement counted as productive if the CDR3 had no stop codons and remained in frame with V and J, and every other rearrangement counted as non-productive. Following IMGT convention, CDR3 was defined as the stretch from the second conserved V-encoded cysteine to the conserved J-encoded phenylalanine. The earlier analysis of a few hundred of the donors excluded sequences that lacked an unambiguous match to a single V gene segment. An earlier analysis of about 600 of the donors called V segments functional above 56.7% productive rearrangements and segregating when the between-donor standard deviation exceeded 5%. A statistical classification framework was built to diagnose cytomegalovirus status from the catalog of TCR beta chain sequences. A later analysis assigned V and J genes by comparing TCR nucleotide sequences with IMGT/GENE-DB human TR gene sequences. The TCRdist pipeline was used in a later analysis to assign CDR3 sequences and most-parsimonious VDJ recombination scenarios. In a later analysis, each TCR beta chain was defined by its CDR3 amino acid sequence together with its V-gene family, and reads lacking a unique V-gene family were excluded. To address suspected cross-contamination and a sequencing artifact, a later analysis removed several hundred highly shared, low-generation-probability nucleotide sequences. A later analysis calculated a clonal expansion index for each public chain from normalized within-repertoire ranks of inferred template counts. Generation probabilities in a later analysis came from a VDJ recombination model fitted to out-of-frame rearrangements, and those results were checked against IGoR. In a later analysis, TCR-TCR, TCR-HLA and TCR-CMV co-occurrence was scored with hypergeometric tests, and a repertoire-size bias correction was applied to TCR pairs. False discovery rates were estimated in a later analysis by permuting HLA or CMV assignments 20 times. In a later analysis, co-occurring TCRs were grouped using DBSCAN, and TCRdist sequence similarity was added for clustering within HLA-allele-positive subsets. Co-occurrence clustering excluded repertoires with fewer than 30,000 or more than 120,000 public chains, plus five with anomalous nucleotide sharing. Here the immuneACCESS table is served through TCRdb, limited to in-frame sequences with V and J called. Missing clones are a known gap in these copies; in checked studies unresolved V genes cover under half, and the rest lacks a known reason. V, J and clone size derive from that table, while D and trimming were established from the DNA sequence. In this sample the table shows just under 70,000 clones, roughly 77% of which occur a single time. The ten largest make up around 7% of the sample.

The germline V gene (reference sequence) yields SEHNR for CDR1 and FQNEAQ for CDR2. Measured from the cysteine to the phenylalanine, the CDR3 is 17 residues long. The CDR3 DNA has 51 bases and is translated from base 1. Ends trimmed: V by 5 bases, J by 4 bases; bases unmatched to a gene: 14. The source of the sample is a study of cytomegalovirus exposure and HLA in healthy donors (dated by TCRdb to about 2017). A note on the overall study: According to an earlier analysis of 587 of the donors, some 180 million T cells yielded 117 million unique TCR beta sequences and about 280 Gb of sequence data. A separate validation cohort of roughly 110 different subjects was used in addition to the roughly 700-subject first cohort. Every repertoire in the discovery cohort had been generated on one and the same sequencing platform. A later genetic analysis used genome-wide SNP genotypes for about 55% of the 666 donors, treating that subset as a discovery cohort. Rather than drawing on any new phenotypic data, the later analysis identified candidate immune exposures from TCR beta sequences and the way those sequences occurred across donors. A later analysis re-examined previously published TCR beta repertoires from just over 650 donors and added high-resolution HLA genotyping to investigate patterns of TCR occurrence. The genetic ancestry cluster associated with self-reported Caucasian donors included over 65% of the 300 to 450 genotyped donors. The study used immunosequencing to profile the T cell repertoires of approximately 640 subjects and linked those repertoires to cytomegalovirus serostatus. Roughly 300 gigabases of sequencing data and 75 million to 85 million unique TCR sequences made up an early release that covered under 750 HLA-typed donors. Roughly 5 DR-DQ haplotypes were handled as single units for association and clustering, since linkage in the cohort was strong. Donor age, sex, ethnicity and CMV serostatus were collected together with the repertoire data. The study aimed to test whether cataloging public T cell receptors could reveal signatures of past pathogen exposure. Among about 410 genotyped donors of the cohort, an average of around 250,000 unique TCR beta nucleotide sequences was sequenced per donor, of which 15% to 20% were non-productive. The number of donors typed differed by locus, with about 629-630 for A, B, C, DRB1 and DQB1, roughly 520 for DQA1, 606 for DPA1, and some 450 for DPB1. To predict cytomegalovirus infection status, the study combined high-throughput TCR immunosequencing, statistical association of individual TCRs with disease status, and machine learning. An earlier analysis of around 580 of the donors used high-throughput TCR beta sequencing to judge whether each TCR beta V gene segment behaved as functional or pseudogenic. Class I and class II HLA loci were covered by the typing at four-digit resolution. The research as a whole found: Compared with equally common non-associated chains, HLA-associated TCR beta chains in a later analysis were more clonally expanded and had lower generation probabilities. In a later genetic analysis, a missense DCLRE1C variant was associated with V-gene and J-gene trimming of TCR beta chains, and the association was replicated in an independent cohort. According to a later analysis, TCR association rates differed among HLA loci, with DRB1 alleles showing the most associated TCRs and HLA-C alleles showing the fewest. A group of highly shared sequence variants was considered likely to be a technical artifact of the sequencing pipeline. For the cohort, immune exposure information was limited to CMV serostatus. Several of the top co-occurrence clusters appeared to be linked to parvovirus B19, influenza, CMV and Epstein-Barr virus, according to a later analysis. Assigning TCR associations to individual alleles was difficult when HLA alleles, especially DR and DQ, strongly co-occurred. Specific HLA alleles were associated with roughly 17,000 TCR beta sequences at a false discovery rate of 0.05 in a later analysis. Correlated functional status among segregating V segments might be attributable to linkage disequilibrium, but an unknown experimental factor could not be ruled out. The cohort was sequenced for TCR beta chains only, and without alpha or paired-chain data the features that could be detected were limited. Because HLA typing was unavailable for some donors at each locus, only the typed subset was used in association tests. An earlier analysis of several hundred of the donors showed that most TCR beta V segments appeared in productive rearrangements either about 87% or about 30% of the time, which broadly matched IMGT annotations. In both the original and validation cohorts, the classifier was reported to diagnose cytomegalovirus status with high specificity and sensitivity. In the study, approximately 160 TCR beta chains were listed as associated with cytomegalovirus. Compared with the approximately 670-donor mean, donors in an Asian-associated ancestry cluster had fewer N-insertions in productive TCRs, according to a later genetic analysis. A few of the identified cytomegalovirus-associated TCR beta chains were confirmed in vitro to be specific for cytomegalovirus antigens. Most TCR sequences were observed very rarely across donors, whereas some public TCRs were present in many individuals. Sequencing depth was assumed to be roughly uniform across donors in the presence/absence analyses, though that assumption may not hold. A further reported finding was that TCR beta sequences accurately predicted the HLA-A and HLA-B alleles for most subjects in the first cohort. According to a later analysis, most CMV-associated TCR beta chains appeared to be HLA-restricted, and the HLA associations seemed to be driven largely by CMV exposure. The authors suggested that the approach could potentially be generalized to other disease states and immunological phenotypes. Because counts were too low, seventeen rarely observed V segments, including chromosome 9 orphons, were excluded from the earlier analysis of a few hundred of the donors. Some IMGT-functional V segments, including TRBV6-2 and TRBV6-3, could not be distinguished by the 87-base-pair reads and were therefore excluded.

The cohort consisted of hundreds of healthy bone marrow donors. Cohort members were all nominally healthy when sampled, although unrecorded immune exposures were likely present. Of the roughly 670 cohort members, around 300 had a positive CMV serostatus and 350 to 450 had a negative one, while no CMV serostatus was recorded for the donor. A peripheral blood sample was provided by each donor, and peripheral blood mononuclear cells were used for TCR beta sequencing. Genomic DNA extraction from the blood cell samples was performed with the Qiagen DNeasy Blood Extraction Kit. The V and J genes are TRBV7-9 and TRBJ2-3, and TRBD2 aligns with 8 junction nucleotides. The sequence was obtained from a human donor in good health. Sample: PBMCs. The CDR3 protein: CASSLRTGGTRSDTQYF. The sequence in DNA is TGTGCCAGCAGCCTAAGAACCGGGGGGACTAGATCAGATACGCAGTATTTT. The full variable domain, completed from the reference TRBV7-9 and TRBJ2-3 proteins outside the CDR3, reads DTGVSQNPRHKITKRGQNVTFRCDPISEHNRLYWYRQTLGQGPEFLTYFQNEAQLEKSRLLSDRFSAERPKGSFSTLEIQRTEQGDSAMYLCASSLRTGGTRSDTQYFGPGTRLTVL.